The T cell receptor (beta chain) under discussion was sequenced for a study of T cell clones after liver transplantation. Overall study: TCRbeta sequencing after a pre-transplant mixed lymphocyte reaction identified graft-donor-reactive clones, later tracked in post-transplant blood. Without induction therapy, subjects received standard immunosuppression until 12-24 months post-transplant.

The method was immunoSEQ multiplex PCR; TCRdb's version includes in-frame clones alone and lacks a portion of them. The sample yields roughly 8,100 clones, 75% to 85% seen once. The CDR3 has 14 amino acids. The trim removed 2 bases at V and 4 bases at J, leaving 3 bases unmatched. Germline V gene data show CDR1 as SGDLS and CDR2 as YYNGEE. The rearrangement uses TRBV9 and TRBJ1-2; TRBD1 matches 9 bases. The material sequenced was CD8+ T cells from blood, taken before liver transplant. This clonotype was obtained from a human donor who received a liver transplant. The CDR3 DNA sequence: TGTGCCAGCAGCGTGGCACAGGGGGCCTATGGCTACACCTTC. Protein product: CASSVAQGAYGYTF.